These 30 T cell receptor beta chains were all obtained from the same sample, sequenced in a study of blood T cell repertoires in COVID-19. Measured with immunoSEQ multiplex PCR; TCRdb has only the in-frame clones, and not every one. The sample includes some 170,000 clones, roughly 88% of them seen just once. Sequenced: PBMCs or T cells enriched from blood (not recorded which). The receptors stem from a man aged 45-65 years who had recovered from COVID-19.

This chain connects TRBV12-5 to TRBJ1-2; 12 bases match TRBD1. With V trimmed by 0 bases and J by 9 bases, 5 bases remained unmatched. The germline gives CDR1 LGHNT, CDR2 FRNRAP. The CDR3 totals 15 residues. This chain's CDR3 is CASGLVGQGAIRYTF. CDR3 DNA: TGTGCTAGTGGTTTGGTGGGACAGGGGGCTATTCGCTACACCTTC. The full variable domain, completed using reference TRBV12-5 and TRBJ1-2, is DARVTQTPRHKVTEMGQEVTMRCQPILGHNTVFWYRQTMMQGLELLAYFRNRAPLDDSGMPKDRFSAEMPDATLATLKIQPSEPRDSAVYFCASGLVGQGAIRYTFGSGTRLTVV.

The sample holds a few counts of this clone. The genes are TRBV7-8 and TRBJ2-1; the D is unclear. V lost 5 bases, J lost 6 bases, and 14 bases lay in between. Per the germline V gene, CDR1 is SGHVS and CDR2 is FQNEAQ. The CDR3 covers 14 residues. The CDR3 spells CASSPERVSNEQFF. The CDR3 DNA is TGTGCCAGCAGCCCTGAACGGGTGAGCAATGAGCAGTTCTTC.

The chain has TRBV3-1 (or the pseudogene TRBV3-2) and TRBJ1-2; TRBD1 might be the D (6 bases). The CDR3 is made up of 14 amino acids. Trimming pared 4 bases from V and 9 bases from J, leaving 18 bases between. The germline V gene encodes CDR1 LGHDT and CDR2 YNNKEL (reference sequence). The CDR3 DNA reads as TGTGCCAGCAGCCCTTACAGGGAGGGTTGGCGCTACACCTTC. This codes for CASSPYREGWRYTF.

The V and J genes are TRBV28 and TRBJ1-2, with TRBD1 matching over 11 bases. Germline trimming cut 4 bases from V and 4 bases from J; bases unmatched to any gene: 8. This CDR3 has 16 residues. Germline values: CDR1 MDHEN, CDR2 SYDVKM. CDR3 coding DNA: TGTGCCAGCAGTTCAGTCCGGGACAGGGGGATCTATGGCTACACCTTC. It translates to CASSSVRDRGIYGYTF.

With regard to this clone: A read error may account for a junction end that differs from germline. This CDR3 is also generated by other DNA sequences in the sample. This rearrangement joins TRBV24-1 to TRBJ1-2; tentatively, D is TRBD1 (6 bases). The CDR3 has 14 amino acids. The germline V gene has CDR1 KGHDR and CDR2 SFDVKD. CDR3 sequence reads: CATSDTTTGFGYTF. The CDR3 DNA reads as TGTGCCACCAGTGACACCACTACAGGGTTTGGCTACACCTTT.

The gene calls are TRBV27 and TRBJ1-5; 7 bases are a match to TRBD1. The CDR3 has 18 residues. The germline V gene has CDR1 MNHEY and CDR2 SMNVEV (reference sequence). V was clipped by 6 bases and J by 2 bases; unmatched bases: 16. Here the CDR3 DNA reads TGTGCCAGCAGGTCACGAGGGGGCGAAGGGGTGGGCAATCAGCCCCAGCATTTT. It specifies CASRSRGGEGVGNQPQHF.

The chain employs TRBV6-6 and TRBJ2-3; maybe TRBD1 (5 bases). The length of the CDR3 is 14 residues. Per germline, CDR1 MNHNY and CDR2 SVGAGI (reference sequence). Trimming removed 4 bases at V and 3 bases at J, with 11 bases between. CDR3 amino acids: CASSSNRQTDTQYF. The CDR3 nucleotides read TGTGCCAGCAGTTCCAATCGACAGACAGATACGCAGTATTTT.

Comments on this clone: The same CDR3 is also encoded by other DNA sequences in this sample. V usage is TRBV7-9 and J usage is TRBJ1-1; possibly TRBD1 for D (6 bases). Germline values: CDR1 SEHNR, CDR2 FQNEAQ (reference sequence). The V gene lost 3 bases and the J gene lost 3 bases, with 8 bases spanning the gap. The CDR3 has 13 residues. This CDR3 is CASSLTGDTEAFF. In nucleotides, the CDR3 is TGTGCCAGCAGCTTGACAGGAGACACTGAAGCTTTCTTT.

The genes are TRBV6-5 and TRBJ2-7, with 8 positions matching TRBD2. CDR3 length equals 14 residues. The V gene end was trimmed by 6 bases and the J gene end by 0 bases; junction bases not matched to a gene: 4. From germline, CDR1 is MNHEY and CDR2 SVGAGI. The CDR3 nucleotides read TGTGCCAGCAGACCCGGGGGGGGCTCCTACGAGCAGTACTTC. The encoded protein is CASRPGGGSYEQYF.

The J gene is TRBJ2-1, the V gene TRBV7-9, with TRBD1 matching over 8 bases. Trimming removed 5 bases from V and 9 bases from J; junction bases left unmatched: 12. CDR1 SEHNR and CDR2 FQNEAQ come from the germline V gene (reference sequence). The CDR3 extends over 15 amino acids. As DNA, the CDR3 is TGTGCCAGCAGCCCTGCCGGGACAGGAGGTGCTGAGCAGTTCTTC. Translation: CASSPAGTGGAEQFF.

This chain connects TRBV30 to TRBJ2-7; a possible D gene is TRBD2 (5 bases). CDR3 length: 16 residues. Germline V lookup: CDR1 GTSNPN, CDR2 SVGIG (reference sequence). Trimming removed 1 base from V and 3 bases from J, with 19 bases in between. The CDR3 bases are TGTGCCTGGAGTGCGCGGGCCCTCCTCAAGGACTACGAGCAGTACTTC. Its translation is CAWSARALLKDYEQYF.

V and J are TRBV19 and TRBJ1-6; no definite D call. The V end was cut by 3 bases, the J end by 3 bases, with 6 bases between. The CDR3 loop spans 14 amino acids. Germline V gene sequence: CDR1 LNHDA, CDR2 SQIVND (reference sequence). The chain's CDR3 is CASSINGYNSPLHF. In nucleotides, the CDR3 is TGTGCCAGTAGTATCAACGGCTATAATTCACCCCTCCACTTT. The whole variable domain, filled in from reference TRBV19 and TRBJ1-6, reads DGGITQSPKYLFRKEGQNVTLSCEQNLNHDAMYWYRQDPGQGLRLIYYSQIVNDFQKGDIAEGYSVSREKKESFPLTVTSAQKNPTAFYLCASSINGYNSPLHFGNGTRLTVT.

J is TRBJ1-2 and V is TRBV30; possible D gene TRBD1, 5 bases. Germline CDR1 GTSNPN, CDR2 SVGIG (reference sequence). V dropped 0 bases and J dropped 5 bases, with 13 bases sitting between them. The CDR3 has 14 residues. In nucleotides, the CDR3 is TGTGCCTGGAGTGTATCAGGGACTTCGTATGGCTACACCTTC. Its protein is CAWSVSGTSYGYTF.

The chain couples TRBV24-1 to TRBJ2-1; no firm D call. Trimming took off 6 bases at V and 7 bases at J, with 6 bases between the two ends. CDR1 is KGHDR and CDR2 is SFDVKD in the germline V gene. The CDR3 runs 11 residues. The CDR3 here is CATSIGNEQFF. For the CDR3, the DNA is TGTGCCACCAGTATCGGGAATGAGCAGTTCTTC.

The CDR3 loop reads CASRAGTGFLYGYTF. CDR3 DNA sequence: TGTGCCAGCAGGGCCGGGACAGGTTTTCTCTATGGCTACACCTTC. V usage is TRBV6-5 and J usage is TRBJ1-2, with 8 bases fitting TRBD1. The CDR3 has 15 amino acids. V shed 6 bases, J shed 4 bases, and the junction held 10 bases outside the gene matches. Germline V gives CDR1 MNHEY, CDR2 SVGAGI.

The V call is TRBV7-8, the J call TRBJ1-2, with D hard to call. This CDR3 region has 14 residues. Germline-derived CDR1 and CDR2 are SGHVS and FQNEAQ. V was pared by 1 base and J by 8 bases, with 14 bases between. In DNA form, the CDR3 reads TGTGCCAGCAGCTTAGGTTGGGGTACGGGAGGCTACACCTTC. It is translated as CASSLGWGTGGYTF.

This clone was picked up many times. The chain combines TRBV7-2 with TRBJ1-2; TRBD1 matches at 9 bases. Germline V gene sequence: CDR1 SGHTA, CDR2 FQGNSA. This CDR3 is 15 amino acids long. The V gene end was trimmed by 5 bases and the J gene end by 6 bases; junction bases not matched to a gene: 10. CDR3 sequence reads: CASSITWTGVDGYTF. The CDR3 DNA reads as TGTGCCAGCAGCATAACTTGGACAGGGGTTGATGGCTACACCTTC.

The gene calls are TRBV28 and TRBJ1-2; D gene uncertain. The germline V gene encodes CDR1 MDHEN and CDR2 SYDVKM. This CDR3 has 13 amino acids. This chain's CDR3 is CAVQHASNYGYTF. CDR3 in DNA: TGTGCGGTTCAACACGCCTCTAACTATGGCTACACCTTC.

This chain joins TRBV5-1 and TRBJ2-2, with a tentative D call TRBD1 (5 bases). Germline V gives CDR1 SGHRS, CDR2 YFSETQ. V shed 3 bases and J shed 1 base, with 10 bases lying between them. This CDR3 contains 15 residues. In DNA form, the CDR3 reads TGCGCCAGCAGCTACGACAGATTGAACACCGGGGAGCTGTTTTTT. Its protein is CASSYDRLNTGELFF.

This sequence joins TRBV28 and TRBJ2-7; 7 bases align to TRBD2. With 3 bases clipped from V and 5 bases from J, the junction kept 13 bases outside the gene matches. Germline V gene lookup returns CDR1 MDHEN and CDR2 SYDVKM. The CDR3 sequence is 16 residues long. CDR3 sequence (DNA): TGTGCCAGCAGTTTTAGGTCGCGGGACTATCGAAACGAGCAGTACTTC. It translates to CASSFRSRDYRNEQYF. Full variable domain (remainder filled in from reference TRBV28 and TRBJ2-7): DVKVTQSSRYLVKRTGEKVFLECVQDMDHENMFWYRQDPGLGLRLIYFSYDVKMKEKGDIPEGYSVSREKKERFSLILESASTNQTSMYLCASSFRSRDYRNEQYFGPGTRLTVT.

This chain joins TRBV5-1 and TRBJ1-2, with 8 bases that match TRBD1. The CDR3 covers 16 residues. The V segment lost 5 bases and the J segment 8 bases; nucleotides outside the gene matches: 17. Germline-derived CDR1 and CDR2 are SGHRS and YFSETQ. CDR3 bases: TGCGCCAGCAGTTCAGGGGGCAGGACGAATCCTATGGGCTACACCTTC. This encodes CASSSGGRTNPMGYTF.

The chain employs TRBV29-1 and TRBJ1-3; 7 positions match TRBD1. Unmatched junction bases numbered 4, after V lost 4 bases and J lost 1 base. The CDR3 extends over 14 amino acids. Germline CDR1 is SQVTM and CDR2 is ANQGSEA. The CDR3 nucleotides read TGCAGCGTTGTGGACAGGAGATCTGGAAACACCATATATTTT. Its protein product is CSVVDRRSGNTIYF.

The genes are TRBV3-1 (or the pseudogene TRBV3-2) and TRBJ2-7, with 8 bases lining up with TRBD2. With V trimmed by 1 base and J by 0 bases, 8 bases remained unmatched. The CDR3 runs to 17 residues. CDR1 is LGHDT and CDR2 is YNNKEL in the germline V gene (reference sequence). CDR3: CASSQGIRGGTSYEQYF. In nucleotides, the CDR3 is TGTGCCAGCAGCCAAGGAATCCGGGGGGGGACCTCCTACGAGCAGTACTTC.

This clone was found once. V is TRBV27 and J is TRBJ1-2; 7 bases are shared with TRBD1. V shed 0 bases, J shed 4 bases, and the junction held 5 bases outside the gene matches. CDR1 and CDR2 from the germline V gene are MNHEY and SMNVEV (reference sequence). This CDR3 is built from 15 residues. The DNA of the CDR3 is TGTGCCAGCAGTTTATCAAGGACAGGAGTCTATGGCTACACCTTC. Its protein product is CASSLSRTGVYGYTF.

The chain carries TRBV7-8 and TRBJ1-3; TRBD1 agrees at 7 bases. Germline lookup yields CDR1 SGHVS and CDR2 FQNEAQ. Trimming took 5 bases from V and 2 from J; bases not matched to a gene: 9. The CDR3 has 16 amino acids. CDR3 sequence (DNA): TGTGCCAGCAGCCTACGGACAGGAGAGACTGGAAACACCATATATTTT. This encodes CASSLRTGETGNTIYF. The variable domain in full, with the rest retrieved from reference TRBV7-8 and TRBJ1-3, is GAGVSQSPRYKVAKRGQDVALRCDPISGHVSLFWYQQALGQGPEFLTYFQNEAQLDKSGLPSDRFFAERPEGSVSTLKIQRTQQEDSAVYLCASSLRTGETGNTIYFGEGSWLTVV.

This clone was detected only once. The genes are TRBV18 and TRBJ2-2; maybe TRBD1 (5 bases). Trimming took 6 bases from V and 6 from J, leaving 11 bases between them. Germline loops: CDR1 KGHSH, CDR2 LQKENI. The CDR3 is made up of 13 amino acids. The CDR3 spells CASSGRGAGELFF. The DNA for the CDR3 is TGTGCCAGCTCGGGAAGGGGTGCCGGGGAGCTGTTTTTT.

The chain joins TRBV4-1 to TRBJ2-7, with a weak D call TRBD1 (6 bases). The germline V and J ends were trimmed by 6 bases and 1 base, with 13 bases remaining between them. This CDR3 spans 14 amino acids. The germline V gene has CDR1 MGHRA and CDR2 YSYEKL. The chain's CDR3 is CASRKQDSSYEQYF. Here the CDR3 DNA reads TGCGCCAGCAGAAAACAGGACAGTTCCTACGAGCAGTACTTC.

The chain is built from TRBV19 and TRBJ1-5; maybe TRBD1 (5 bases). The V gene lost 5 bases and the J gene lost 5 bases, with 10 bases spanning the gap. Germline V lookup: CDR1 LNHDA, CDR2 SQIVND (reference sequence). This CDR3 is 13 amino acids long. The CDR3 spells CASSGPGYQPQHF. In DNA form, the CDR3 reads TGTGCCAGTAGTGGGCCAGGGTATCAGCCCCAGCATTTT.

The rearrangement joins TRBV27 to TRBJ2-3; 13 positions match TRBD2. The CDR3 has 17 amino acids. The V segment lost 5 bases and the J segment 0 bases; nucleotides outside the gene matches: 5. The germline V gene has CDR1 MNHEY and CDR2 SMNVEV (reference sequence). CDR3 residues: CASSARTSGRSTDTQYF. For the CDR3, the DNA is TGTGCCAGCAGTGCGCGGACTAGCGGGAGAAGCACAGATACGCAGTATTTT.

The count of this clone is one. The chain joins TRBV3-1 (or the pseudogene TRBV3-2) to TRBJ2-3; D remains ambiguous. The CDR3 covers 12 residues. CDR1 and CDR2 (germline): LGHDT, YNNKEL (reference sequence). V was trimmed by 2 bases and J by 6 bases, leaving 6 bases between them. The CDR3 DNA reads TGTGCCAGCAGCCAAATCCAGGATACGCAGTATTTT. As protein: CASSQIQDTQYF.